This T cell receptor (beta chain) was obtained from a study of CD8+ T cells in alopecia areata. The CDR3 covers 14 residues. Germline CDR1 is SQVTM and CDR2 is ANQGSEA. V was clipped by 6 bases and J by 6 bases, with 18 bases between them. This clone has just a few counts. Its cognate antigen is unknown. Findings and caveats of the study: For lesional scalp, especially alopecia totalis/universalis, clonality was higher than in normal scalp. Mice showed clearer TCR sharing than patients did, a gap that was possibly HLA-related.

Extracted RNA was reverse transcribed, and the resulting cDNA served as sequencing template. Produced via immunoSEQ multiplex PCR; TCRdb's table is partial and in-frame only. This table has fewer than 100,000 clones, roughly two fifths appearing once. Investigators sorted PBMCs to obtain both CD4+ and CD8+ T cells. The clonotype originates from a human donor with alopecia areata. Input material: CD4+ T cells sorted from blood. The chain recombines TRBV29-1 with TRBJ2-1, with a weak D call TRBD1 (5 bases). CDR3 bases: TGCAGCGTGATCCCAGGGTCTCTGGGCAATGAGCAGTTCTTC. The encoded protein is CSVIPGSLGNEQFF.